This TCR beta chain was sequenced in a study of blood T cells in healthy people across ages. The CDR3 spans 14 residues. Germline V CDR1 and CDR2: DFQATT, SNEGSKA (reference sequence). Trimming took 3 bases from V and 5 from J, leaving 16 bases between them. Sample-barcoded 5' priming and a J-beta primer mix drove a second PCR of 7 to 11 cycles. TCRdb called the 5' RACE reads again in MiXCR, with one record for every CDR3 protein. The sample includes around 580,000 distinct CDR3 sequences, around half of them seen just once. The V gene is TRBV20-1, the J gene TRBJ1-1; D is possibly TRBD1 (6 bases). The sequence was collected from a man aged 80 or over in good health. The sample taken for sequencing was blood. The CDR3 loop reads CSASFPGADTEAFF. CDR3 nucleotide sequence: TGCAGTGCTAGTTTTCCAGGGGCGGATACTGAAGCTTTCTTT.